The subject of this entry is one T cell receptor (beta chain). Its antigen is not identified. The sample belongs to a study of regulatory T cells in long-lasting Graves disease. Study-level background: Newly diagnosed Graves' patients had under 3 months of antithyroid drugs.

The authors built TCR beta libraries using iRepertoire HTBI primers and Arm-PCR of CDR3 regions. TCRdb fed the multiplex PCR reads into MiXCR, producing one record per CDR3 protein. The sample shows 350,000 to 450,000 distinct CDR3 sequences, around 17% of them seen only once. Noted time point: newly diagnosed GD, antithyroid drugs for less than 3 months. RNA from PBMCs was the source of the TCR library. Germline V lookup: CDR1 SNHLY, CDR2 FYNNEI. Trimming left V 10 bases short and J 6 bases short, with 10 bases between. This CDR3 region has 11 residues. Study conclusions and caveats: Having few samples may have compromised the accuracy. TRBV28, TRBJ1-2 and TRBJ2-5 were favored in persistent disease.

These data were likewise used in another study, on T cells in Graves' hyperthyroidism and ophthalmopathy.

The TCR sequence derives from a man aged 35 to 55 with Graves disease. The sequencing here drew on peripheral blood mononuclear cells (PBMCs), taken at new diagnosis, from a patient treated with antithyroid drugs. The rearrangement links TRBV2 to TRBJ2-1; D not resolved. The CDR3 is CATQSSNEQFF. The CDR3 DNA reads as TGTGCCACTCAATCCAGCAATGAGCAGTTCTTC. The entire variable domain, with the rest obtained from reference TRBV2 and TRBJ2-1, is as follows: EPEVTQTPSHQVTQMGQEVILRCVPISNHLYFYWYRQILGQKVEFLVSFYNNEISEKSEIFDDQFSVERPDGSNFTLKIRSTKLEDSAMYFCATQSSNEQFFGPGTRLTVL.